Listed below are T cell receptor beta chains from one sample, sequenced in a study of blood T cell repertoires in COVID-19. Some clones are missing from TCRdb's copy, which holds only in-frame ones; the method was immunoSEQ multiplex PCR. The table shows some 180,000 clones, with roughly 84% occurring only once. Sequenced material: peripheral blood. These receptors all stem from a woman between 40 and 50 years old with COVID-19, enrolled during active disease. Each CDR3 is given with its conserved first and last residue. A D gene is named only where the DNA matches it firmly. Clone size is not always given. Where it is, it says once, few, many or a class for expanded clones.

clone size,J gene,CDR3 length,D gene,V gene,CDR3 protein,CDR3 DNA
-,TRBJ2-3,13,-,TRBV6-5,CASTKLLTDTQYF,TGTGCCAGCACCAAACTTCTCACAGATACGCAGTATTTT
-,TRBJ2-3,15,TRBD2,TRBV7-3,CASSLGLASTDTQYF,TGTGCCAGCAGCTTAGGACTAGCGAGCACAGATACGCAGTATTTT
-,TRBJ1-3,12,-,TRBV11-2,CASSLYGNTIYF,TGTGCCAGCAGCTTATATGGAAACACCATATATTTT
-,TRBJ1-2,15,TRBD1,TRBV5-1,CASSLARTGGTGYTF,TGCGCCAGCAGCTTGGCCAGGACAGGGGGTACTGGCTACACCTTC
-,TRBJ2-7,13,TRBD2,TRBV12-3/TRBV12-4,CASSPSGVDEQYF,TGTGCCAGCAGTCCGAGCGGGGTGGACGAGCAGTACTTC
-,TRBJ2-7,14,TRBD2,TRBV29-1,CSVDKRGEHYEQYF,TGCAGCGTTGATAAGCGGGGGGAGCACTACGAGCAGTACTTC
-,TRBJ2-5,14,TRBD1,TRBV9,CASSGTGVGETQYF,TGTGCCAGCTCCGGGACAGGGGTTGGGGAGACCCAGTACTTC
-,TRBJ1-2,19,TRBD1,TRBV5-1,CASRGDSANQGAQGLGYTF,TGCGCCAGCAGGGGGGACAGTGCGAACCAAGGAGCCCAGGGACTTGGCTACACCTTC
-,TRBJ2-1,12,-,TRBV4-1,CASSPFGGEQFF,TGCGCCAGCAGCCCATTCGGGGGTGAGCAGTTCTTC
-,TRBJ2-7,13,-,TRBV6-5,CASSYSRVHEQYF,TGTGCCAGCAGTTACTCCCGCGTCCACGAGCAGTACTTC
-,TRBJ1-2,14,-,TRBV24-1,CATSDRRVNYGYTF,TGTGCCACCAGTGACCGCAGGGTTAACTATGGCTACACCTTC
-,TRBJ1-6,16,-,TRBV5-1,CASSPPGGGFNSPLHF,TGCGCCAGCAGCCCGCCGGGAGGCGGCTTTAATTCACCCCTCCACTTT
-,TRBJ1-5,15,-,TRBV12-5,CASGWDYDSNQPQHF,TGTGCTAGTGGTTGGGACTACGATAGCAATCAGCCCCAGCATTTT
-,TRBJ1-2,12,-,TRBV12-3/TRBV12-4,CASSFSAGGYTF,TGTGCCAGCAGTTTCTCCGCAGGAGGCTACACCTTC
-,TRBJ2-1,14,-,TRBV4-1,CASSQEDSYNEQFF,TGCGCCAGCAGCCAAGAGGACTCTTACAATGAGCAGTTCTTC
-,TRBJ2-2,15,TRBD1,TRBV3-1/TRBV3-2,CASSGRTGGTGELFF,TGTGCCAGCAGCGGCCGGACAGGGGGGACCGGGGAGCTGTTTTTT
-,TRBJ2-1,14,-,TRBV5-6,CASSLSGAYNEQFF,TGTGCCAGCAGCTTGTCGGGGGCCTACAATGAGCAGTTCTTC
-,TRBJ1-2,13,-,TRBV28,CASSFGRGKGYTF,TGTGCCAGCAGTTTCGGGAGGGGTAAGGGCTACACCTTC
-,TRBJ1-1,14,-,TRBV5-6,CASSLGGADTEAFF,TGTGCCAGCAGCTTGGGGGGCGCGGATACTGAAGCTTTCTTT
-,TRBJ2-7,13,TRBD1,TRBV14,CASSQATGGEQYF,TGTGCCAGCAGCCAAGCAACAGGGGGCGAGCAGTACTTC
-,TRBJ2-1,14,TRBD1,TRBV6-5,CASSTGGLYNEQFF,TGTGCCAGCAGTACAGGGGGCCTTTACAATGAGCAGTTCTTC
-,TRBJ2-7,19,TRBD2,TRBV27,CASSLPTSRLAGSPNEQYF,TGTGCCAGCAGTTTACCCACATCACGACTAGCGGGGAGCCCCAACGAGCAGTACTTC
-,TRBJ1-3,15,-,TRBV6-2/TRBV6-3,CASSISLTVGNTIYF,TGTGCCAGCAGCATCAGCTTGACAGTTGGAAACACCATATATTTT
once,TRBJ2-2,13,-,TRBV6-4,CASSIQNTGELFF,TGTGCCAGCAGTATCCAAAACACCGGGGAGCTGTTTTTT
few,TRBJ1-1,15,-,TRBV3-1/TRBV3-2,CASSQRGGGWTEAFF,TGTGCCAGCAGCCAACGGGGAGGGGGATGGACTGAAGCTTTCTTT
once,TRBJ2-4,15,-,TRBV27,CASSSDRGIRNIQYF,TGTGCCAGCAGTTCAGACCGCGGGATTCGAAACATTCAGTACTTC
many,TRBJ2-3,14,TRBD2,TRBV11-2,CASSRLAGSDTQYF,TGTGCCAGCAGCCGACTAGCGGGATCAGATACGCAGTATTTT
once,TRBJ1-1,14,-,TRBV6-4,CASSASTVNTEAFF,TGTGCCAGCAGTGCTTCGACAGTAAACACTGAAGCTTTCTTT
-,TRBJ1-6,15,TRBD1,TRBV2,CASRLQGARGSPLHF,TGTGCCAGCAGGTTACAGGGGGCGCGCGGTTCACCCCTCCACTTT